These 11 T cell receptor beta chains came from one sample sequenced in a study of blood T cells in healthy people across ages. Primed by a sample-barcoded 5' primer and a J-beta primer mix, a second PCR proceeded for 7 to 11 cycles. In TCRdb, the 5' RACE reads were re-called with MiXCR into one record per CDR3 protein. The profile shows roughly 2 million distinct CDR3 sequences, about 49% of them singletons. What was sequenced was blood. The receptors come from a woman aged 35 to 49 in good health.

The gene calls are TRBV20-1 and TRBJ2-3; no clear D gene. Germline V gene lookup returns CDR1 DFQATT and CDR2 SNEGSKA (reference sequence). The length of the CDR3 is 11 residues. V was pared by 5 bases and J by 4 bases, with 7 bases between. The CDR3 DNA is TGCAGTGCTTCCACCCCAGATACGCAGTATTTT. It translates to CSASTPDTQYF.

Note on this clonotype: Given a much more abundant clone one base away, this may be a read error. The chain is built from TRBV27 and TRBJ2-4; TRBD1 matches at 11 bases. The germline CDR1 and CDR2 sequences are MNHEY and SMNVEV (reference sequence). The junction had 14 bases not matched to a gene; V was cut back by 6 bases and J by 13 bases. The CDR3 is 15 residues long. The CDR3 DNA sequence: TGTGCCAGCAGCGTGGGACAGGGGGTTGCACATGAGCAGTACTTC. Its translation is CASSVGQGVAHEQYF.

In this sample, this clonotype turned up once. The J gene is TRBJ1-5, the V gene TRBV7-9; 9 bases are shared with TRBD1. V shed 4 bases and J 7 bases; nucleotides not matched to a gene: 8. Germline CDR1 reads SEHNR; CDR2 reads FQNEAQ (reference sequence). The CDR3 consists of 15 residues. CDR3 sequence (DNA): TGTGCCAGCAGCTCCTCGGACAGGGGAGGGCAGCCCCAGCATTTT. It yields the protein CASSSSDRGGQPQHF.

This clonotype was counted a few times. The CDR3 DNA follows: TGTGCCAGCAGCTTAGAGGACGGGGGGGCCTCGGAGACCCAGTACTTC. Its translation is CASSLEDGGASETQYF. V is TRBV7-2 and J is TRBJ2-5; 8 positions match TRBD2. The CDR3 has 16 residues. In germline, CDR1 is SGHTA, CDR2 FQGNSA. With 1 base clipped from V and 5 bases from J, the junction kept 9 bases outside the gene matches. The variable domain in full, completed from reference TRBV7-2 and TRBJ2-5, reads GAGVSQSPSNKVTEKGKDVELRCDPISGHTALYWYRQSLGQGLEFLIYFQGNSAPDKSGLPSDRFSAERTGGSVSTLTIQRTQQEDSAVYLCASSLEDGGASETQYFGPGTRLLVL.

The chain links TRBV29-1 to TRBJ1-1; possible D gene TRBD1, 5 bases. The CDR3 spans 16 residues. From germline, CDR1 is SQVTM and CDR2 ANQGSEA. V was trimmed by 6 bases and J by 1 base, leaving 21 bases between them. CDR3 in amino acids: CSVSPGRHGWNTEAFF. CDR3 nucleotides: TGCAGCGTCTCCCCGGGGCGCCATGGCTGGAACACTGAAGCTTTCTTT.

As DNA, the CDR3 is TGTGCCAGCAGCCCCCAAGGAGATGGCGCAAATGAAGCTTTCTTT. Its translation is CASSPQGDGANEAFF. The V call is TRBV4-2, the J call TRBJ1-1; D not certain. Trimming removed 4 bases from V and 7 bases from J, with 19 bases in between. Germline assignment: CDR1 LGHNA and CDR2 YNFKEQ. The CDR3 totals 15 residues.

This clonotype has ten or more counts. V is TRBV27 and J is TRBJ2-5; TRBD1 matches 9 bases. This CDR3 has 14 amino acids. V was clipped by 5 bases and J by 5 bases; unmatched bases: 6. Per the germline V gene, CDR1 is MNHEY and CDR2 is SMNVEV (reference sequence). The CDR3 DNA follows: TGTGCCAGCAGTGTCACAGGGGGCCGGGAGACCCAGTACTTC. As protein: CASSVTGGRETQYF.

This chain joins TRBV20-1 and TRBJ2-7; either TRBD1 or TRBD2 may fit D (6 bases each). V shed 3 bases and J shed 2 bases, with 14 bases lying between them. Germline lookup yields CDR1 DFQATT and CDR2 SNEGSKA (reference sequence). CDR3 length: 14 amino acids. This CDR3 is CSASGGLLPYEQYF. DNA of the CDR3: TGCAGTGCTAGCGGGGGCCTTTTGCCCTACGAGCAGTACTTC.

In nucleotides, the CDR3 is TGTGCCAGCATCAAACTCCTAGCGGGTTCTTACAATGAGCAGTTCTTC. Amino acids: CASIKLLAGSYNEQFF. The rearrangement uses TRBV6-1 and TRBJ2-1, with 8 positions matching TRBD2. This CDR3 comprises 16 residues. Germline lookup yields CDR1 MNHNS and CDR2 SASEGT. The V segment lost 7 bases and the J segment 4 bases; nucleotides outside the gene matches: 12.

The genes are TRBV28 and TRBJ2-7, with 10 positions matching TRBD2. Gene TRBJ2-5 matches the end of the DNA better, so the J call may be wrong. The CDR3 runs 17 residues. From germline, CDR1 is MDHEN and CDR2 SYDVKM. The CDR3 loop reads CASSLASGGAQQETQYF. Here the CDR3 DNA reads TGTGCCAGCAGTTTGGCTAGCGGGGGAGCCCAACAAGAGACCCAGTACTTC.

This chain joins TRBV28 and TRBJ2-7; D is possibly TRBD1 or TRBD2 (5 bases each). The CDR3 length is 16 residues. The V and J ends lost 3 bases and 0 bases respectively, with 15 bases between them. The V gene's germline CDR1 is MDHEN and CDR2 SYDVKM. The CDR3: CASSLGRVGLSYEQYF. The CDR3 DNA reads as TGTGCCAGCAGTTTGGGACGTGTGGGGCTCTCCTACGAGCAGTACTTC.